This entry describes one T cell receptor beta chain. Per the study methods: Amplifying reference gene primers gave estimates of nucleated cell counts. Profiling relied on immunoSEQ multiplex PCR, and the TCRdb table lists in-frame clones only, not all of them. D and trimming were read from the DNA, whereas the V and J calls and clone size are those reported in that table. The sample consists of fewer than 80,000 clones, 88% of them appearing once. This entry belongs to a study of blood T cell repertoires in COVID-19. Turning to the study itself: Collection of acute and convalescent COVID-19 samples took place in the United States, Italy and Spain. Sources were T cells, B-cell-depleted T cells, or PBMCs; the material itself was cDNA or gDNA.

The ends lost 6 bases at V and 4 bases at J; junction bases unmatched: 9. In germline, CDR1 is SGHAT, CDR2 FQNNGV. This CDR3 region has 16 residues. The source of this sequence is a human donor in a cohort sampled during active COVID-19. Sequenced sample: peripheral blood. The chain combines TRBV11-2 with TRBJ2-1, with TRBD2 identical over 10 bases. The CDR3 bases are TGTGCCAGCAGATTCGCCGGGACTAGCGCGTACAATGAGCAGTTCTTC. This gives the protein CASRFAGTSAYNEQFF.